Listed below are T cell receptor beta chains from one sample, sequenced in a study of shared clonotypes between healthy human individuals. This table comes from immunoSEQ multiplex PCR, and its TCRdb copy is limited to in-frame clones, with some not included. The sample yields about 2.1 million clones, over 85% seen once. Source material: naive CD8+ T cells from PBMCs. Source of these receptors: a man aged 18 to 35 in good health. Some clones in this sample may be carry-over from other donors' samples. Each CDR3 is given with its conserved first and last residue. Fields, in order: V gene, CDR3 length, J gene, D gene, CDR3 protein, CDR3 DNA. D genes are given only for firm matches.

V: TRBV5-1; length: 14; J: TRBJ1-1; D: TRBD1; CDR3: CASSPDRAWWEAFF; DNA: TGCGCCAGCAGCCCGGACAGGGCTTGGTGGGAAGCTTTCTTT
V: TRBV4-1; length: 14; J: TRBJ2-7; D: NA; CDR3: CASSQAGAPYEQYF; DNA: TGCGCCAGCAGCCAAGCGGGGGCCCCCTACGAGCAGTACTTC
V: TRBV7-6; length: 13; J: TRBJ2-7; D: NA; CDR3: CASSQLSVGEQYF; DNA: TGTGCCAGCAGCCAGTTATCGGTAGGCGAGCAGTACTTC
V: TRBV15; length: 16; J: TRBJ2-1; D: NA; CDR3: CATSREGENSYNEQFF; DNA: TGTGCCACCAGCAGAGAGGGGGAGAACTCCTACAATGAGCAGTTCTTC
V: TRBV7-2; length: 14; J: TRBJ2-7; D: TRBD1; CDR3: CASSAEGQGYEQYF; DNA: TGTGCCAGCAGCGCCGAGGGACAGGGGTACGAGCAGTACTTC
V: TRBV11-2; length: 16; J: TRBJ2-7; D: NA; CDR3: CASSFRPAGAVDEQYF; DNA: TGTGCCAGCAGCTTCCGCCCCGCGGGGGCGGTCGACGAGCAGTACTTC
V: TRBV4-1; length: 18; J: TRBJ1-3; D: NA; CDR3: CASSQERAQGVTGNTIYF; DNA: TGCGCCAGCAGCCAAGAGAGGGCGCAGGGAGTTACTGGAAACACCATATATTTT
V: TRBV27; length: 15; J: TRBJ1-5; D: TRBD1; CDR3: CASSGDRDRNQPQHF; DNA: TGTGCCAGCAGTGGGGACAGGGATAGGAATCAGCCCCAGCATTTT
V: TRBV5-1; length: 11; J: TRBJ2-7; D: TRBD2; CDR3: CASSGRGEQYF; DNA: TGCGCCAGCAGCGGGAGGGGCGAGCAGTACTTC
V: TRBV15; length: 11; J: TRBJ2-7; D: NA; CDR3: CATRDNYEQYF; DNA: TGTGCCACCCGGGACAACTACGAGCAGTACTTC
V: TRBV4-2; length: 18; J: TRBJ2-3; D: TRBD2; CDR3: CASSQEKGTSGLTDTQYF; DNA: TGTGCCAGCAGCCAAGAAAAGGGGACTAGCGGGCTCACAGATACGCAGTATTTT
V: TRBV15; length: 14; J: TRBJ2-1; D: NA; CDR3: CATSREGGGNEQFF; DNA: TGTGCCACCAGCAGAGAGGGAGGGGGTAATGAGCAGTTCTTC
V: TRBV4-3; length: 14; J: TRBJ2-7; D: NA; CDR3: CASSQFKNGYEQYF; DNA: TGCGCCAGCAGCCAATTTAAAAACGGCTACGAGCAGTACTTC
V: TRBV28; length: 15; J: TRBJ2-7; D: NA; CDR3: CASSRPRDLDYEQYF; DNA: TGTGCCAGCAGTCGACCCCGGGATTTGGACTACGAGCAGTACTTC